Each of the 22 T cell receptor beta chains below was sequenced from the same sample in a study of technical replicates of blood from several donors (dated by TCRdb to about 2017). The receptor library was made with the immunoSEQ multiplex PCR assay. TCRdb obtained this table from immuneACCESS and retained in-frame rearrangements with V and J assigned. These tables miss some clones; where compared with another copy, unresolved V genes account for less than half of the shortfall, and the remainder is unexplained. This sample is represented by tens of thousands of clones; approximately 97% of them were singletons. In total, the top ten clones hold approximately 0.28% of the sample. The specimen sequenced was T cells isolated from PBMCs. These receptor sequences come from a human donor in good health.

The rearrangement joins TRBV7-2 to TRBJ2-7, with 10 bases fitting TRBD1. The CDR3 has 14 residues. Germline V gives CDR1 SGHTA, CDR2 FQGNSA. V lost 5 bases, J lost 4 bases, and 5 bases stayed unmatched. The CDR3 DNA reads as TGTGCCAGCAGCCACCGGGACAGGGGATACGAGCAGTACTTC. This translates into CASSHRDRGYEQYF.

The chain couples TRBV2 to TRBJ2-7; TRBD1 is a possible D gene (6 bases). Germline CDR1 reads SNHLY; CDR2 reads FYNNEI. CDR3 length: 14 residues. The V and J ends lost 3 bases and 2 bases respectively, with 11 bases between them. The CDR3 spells CASSDSGQAYEQYF. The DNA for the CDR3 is TGTGCCAGCAGTGATTCGGGACAAGCCTACGAGCAGTACTTC.

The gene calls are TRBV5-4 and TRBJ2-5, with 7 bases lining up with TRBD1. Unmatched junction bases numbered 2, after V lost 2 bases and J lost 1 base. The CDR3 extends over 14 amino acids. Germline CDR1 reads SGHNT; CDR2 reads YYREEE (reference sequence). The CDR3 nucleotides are TGTGCCAGCAGCTTACACAGGGGCCAAGAGACCCAGTACTTC. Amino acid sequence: CASSLHRGQETQYF.

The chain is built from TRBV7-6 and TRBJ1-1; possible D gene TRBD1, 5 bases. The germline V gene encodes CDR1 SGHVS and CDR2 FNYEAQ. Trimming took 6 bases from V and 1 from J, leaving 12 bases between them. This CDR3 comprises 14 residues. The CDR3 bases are TGTGCCAGCAGACTTCAGGGAACGAACACTGAAGCTTTCTTT. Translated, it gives CASRLQGTNTEAFF.

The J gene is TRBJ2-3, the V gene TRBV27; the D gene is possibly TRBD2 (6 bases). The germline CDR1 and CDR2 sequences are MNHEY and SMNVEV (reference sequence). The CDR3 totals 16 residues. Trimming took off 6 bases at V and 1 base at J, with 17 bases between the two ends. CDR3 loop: CASRGGTSSRTDTQYF. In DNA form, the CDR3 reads TGTGCCAGCAGGGGGGGTACTAGCTCCCGCACAGATACGCAGTATTTT.

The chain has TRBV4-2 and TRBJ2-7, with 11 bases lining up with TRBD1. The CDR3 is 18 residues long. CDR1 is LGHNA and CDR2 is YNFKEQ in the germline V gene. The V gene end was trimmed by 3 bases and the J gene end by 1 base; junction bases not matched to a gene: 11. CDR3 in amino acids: CASSQADRGHAGSYEQYF. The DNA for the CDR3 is TGTGCCAGCAGCCAGGCGGACAGGGGGCATGCCGGGTCCTACGAGCAGTACTTC.

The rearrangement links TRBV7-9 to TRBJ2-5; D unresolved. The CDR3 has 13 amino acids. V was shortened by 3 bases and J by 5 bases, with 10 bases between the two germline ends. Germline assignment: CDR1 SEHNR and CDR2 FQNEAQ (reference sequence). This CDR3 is CASSLASGETQYF. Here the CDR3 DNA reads TGTGCCAGCAGCTTGGCATCCGGGGAGACCCAGTACTTC.

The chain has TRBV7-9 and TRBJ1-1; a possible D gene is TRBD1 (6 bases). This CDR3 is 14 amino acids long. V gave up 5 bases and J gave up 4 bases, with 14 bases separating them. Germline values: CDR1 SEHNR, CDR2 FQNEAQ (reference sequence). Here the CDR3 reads CASSMGRDITEAFF. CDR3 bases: TGTGCCAGCAGCATGGGCAGGGACATCACTGAAGCTTTCTTT.

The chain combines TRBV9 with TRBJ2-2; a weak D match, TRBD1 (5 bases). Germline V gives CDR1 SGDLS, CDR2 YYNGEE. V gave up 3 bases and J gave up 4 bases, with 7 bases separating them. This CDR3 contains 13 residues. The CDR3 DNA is TGTGCCAGCAGCGGAAGGGGCACCGGGGAGCTGTTTTTT. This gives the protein CASSGRGTGELFF.

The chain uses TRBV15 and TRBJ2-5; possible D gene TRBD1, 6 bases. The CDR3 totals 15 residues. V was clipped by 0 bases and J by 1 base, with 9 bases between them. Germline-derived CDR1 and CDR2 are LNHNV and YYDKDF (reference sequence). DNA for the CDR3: TGTGCCACCAGCAGAGAGTCACAGGGCCAAGAGACCCAGTACTTC. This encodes CATSRESQGQETQYF.

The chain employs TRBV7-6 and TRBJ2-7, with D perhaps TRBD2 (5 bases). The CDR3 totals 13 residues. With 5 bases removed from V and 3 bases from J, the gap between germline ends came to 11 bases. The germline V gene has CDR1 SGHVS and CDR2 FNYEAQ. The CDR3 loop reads CASSHGLDYEQYF. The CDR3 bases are TGTGCCAGCAGCCATGGACTCGACTACGAGCAGTACTTC. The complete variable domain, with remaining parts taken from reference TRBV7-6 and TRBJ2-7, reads GAGVSQSPRYKVTKRGQDVALRCDPISGHVSLYWYRQALGQGPEFLTYFNYEAQQDKSGLPNDRFSAERPEGSISTLTIQRTEQRDSAMYRCASSHGLDYEQYFGPGTRLTVT.

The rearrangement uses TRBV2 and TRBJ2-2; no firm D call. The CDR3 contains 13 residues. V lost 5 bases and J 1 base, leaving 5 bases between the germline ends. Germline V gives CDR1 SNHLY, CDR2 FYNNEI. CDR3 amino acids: CASSNRNTGELFF. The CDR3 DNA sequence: TGTGCCAGCAGTAACAGGAACACCGGGGAGCTGTTTTTT.

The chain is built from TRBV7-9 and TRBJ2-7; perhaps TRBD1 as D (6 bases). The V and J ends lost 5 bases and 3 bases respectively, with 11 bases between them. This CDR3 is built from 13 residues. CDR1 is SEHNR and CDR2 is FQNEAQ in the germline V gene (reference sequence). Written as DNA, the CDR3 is TGTGCCAGCAGCCGTGGACAGCGCTACGAGCAGTACTTC. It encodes CASSRGQRYEQYF.

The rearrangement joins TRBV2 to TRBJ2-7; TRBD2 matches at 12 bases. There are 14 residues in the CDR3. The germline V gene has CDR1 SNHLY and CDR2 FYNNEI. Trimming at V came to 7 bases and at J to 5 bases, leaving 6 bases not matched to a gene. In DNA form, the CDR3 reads TGTGCCAGCATTTGGACTAGCGGGACCCACGAGCAGTACTTC. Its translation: CASIWTSGTHEQYF.

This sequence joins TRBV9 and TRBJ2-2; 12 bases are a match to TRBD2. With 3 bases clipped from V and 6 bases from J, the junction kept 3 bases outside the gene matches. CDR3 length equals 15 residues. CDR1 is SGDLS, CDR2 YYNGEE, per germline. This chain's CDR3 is CASSASGRAPGELFF. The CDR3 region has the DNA TGTGCCAGCAGCGCTAGCGGGAGGGCCCCCGGGGAGCTGTTTTTT.

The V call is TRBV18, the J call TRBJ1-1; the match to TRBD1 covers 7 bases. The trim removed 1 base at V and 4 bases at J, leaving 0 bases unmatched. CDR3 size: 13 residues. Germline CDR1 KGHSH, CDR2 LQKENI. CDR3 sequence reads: CASSPQGATEAFF. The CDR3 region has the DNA TGTGCCAGCTCACCACAGGGGGCCACTGAAGCTTTCTTT.

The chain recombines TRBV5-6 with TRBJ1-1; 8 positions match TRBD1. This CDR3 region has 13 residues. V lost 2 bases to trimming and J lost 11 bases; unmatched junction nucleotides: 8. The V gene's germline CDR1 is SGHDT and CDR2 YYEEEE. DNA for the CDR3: TGTGCCAGCAGCTTAGGCGGGACAGGAGGGGCTTTCTTT. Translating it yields CASSLGGTGGAFF.

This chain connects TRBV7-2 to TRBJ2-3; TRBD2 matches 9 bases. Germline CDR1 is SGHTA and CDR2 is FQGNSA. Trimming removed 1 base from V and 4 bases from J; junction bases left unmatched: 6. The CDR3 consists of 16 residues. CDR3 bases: TGTGCCAGCAGCTTAGGATCTAGCGGGAACTCAGATACGCAGTATTTT. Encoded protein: CASSLGSSGNSDTQYF.

The CDR3 DNA is TGTGCCAGCAGCTTAGTTCAGGGGGCGCACTATGGCTACACCTTC. It codes for CASSLVQGAHYGYTF. The chain combines TRBV7-9 with TRBJ1-2, with 8 bases aligning to TRBD1. There are 15 residues in the CDR3. With V trimmed by 1 base and J by 3 bases, 4 bases remained unmatched. Looked up from germline, CDR1 is SEHNR and CDR2 is FQNEAQ (reference sequence). Looking up the rest from reference TRBV7-9 and TRBJ1-2 gives the full variable domain: DTGVSQNPRHKITKRGQNVTFRCDPISEHNRLYWYRQTLGQGPEFLTYFQNEAQLEKSRLLSDRFSAERPKGSFSTLEIQRTEQGDSAMYLCASSLVQGAHYGYTFGSGTRLTVV.

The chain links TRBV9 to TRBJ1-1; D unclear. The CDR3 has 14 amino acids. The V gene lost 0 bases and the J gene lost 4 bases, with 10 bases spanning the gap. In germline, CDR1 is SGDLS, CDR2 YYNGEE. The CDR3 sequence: CASSVGSGLTEAFF. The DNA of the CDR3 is TGTGCCAGCAGCGTAGGTTCAGGACTCACTGAAGCTTTCTTT.

This chain's CDR3 is CASSLWGQTYEQYF. The CDR3, as DNA: TGTGCCAGCAGCCTGTGGGGACAGACCTACGAGCAGTACTTC. This rearrangement joins TRBV5-6 to TRBJ2-7; 7 bases match TRBD1. Germline V lookup: CDR1 SGHDT, CDR2 YYEEEE. The trim removed 4 bases at V and 2 bases at J, leaving 6 bases unmatched. The CDR3 has 14 amino acids.

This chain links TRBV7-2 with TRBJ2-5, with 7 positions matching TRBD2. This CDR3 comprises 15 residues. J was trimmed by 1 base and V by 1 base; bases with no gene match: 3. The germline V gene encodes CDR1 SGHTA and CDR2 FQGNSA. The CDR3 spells CASSLGLAVQETQYF. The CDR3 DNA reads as TGTGCCAGCAGCTTAGGTCTAGCGGTCCAAGAGACCCAGTACTTC.